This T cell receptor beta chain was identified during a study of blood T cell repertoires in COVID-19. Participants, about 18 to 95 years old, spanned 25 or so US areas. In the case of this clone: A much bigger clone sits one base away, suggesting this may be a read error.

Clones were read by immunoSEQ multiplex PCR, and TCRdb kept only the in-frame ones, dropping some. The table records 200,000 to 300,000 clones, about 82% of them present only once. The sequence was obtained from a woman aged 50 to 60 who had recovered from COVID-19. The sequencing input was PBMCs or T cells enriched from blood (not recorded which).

This CDR3 reads CASSSNYGYTF. CDR3 bases: TGTGCCAGCAGTTCAAACTATGGCTACACCTTC. This chain links TRBV9 with TRBJ1-2; D gene ambiguous. CDR1 and CDR2 (germline): SGDLS, YYNGEE. CDR3 length: 11 residues. V shed 5 bases and J shed 2 bases, with 4 bases lying between them. The full variable domain, with the rest looked up from reference TRBV9 and TRBJ1-2, is DSGVTQTPKHLITATGQRVTLRCSPRSGDLSVYWYQQSLDQGLQFLIQYYNGEERAKGNILERFSAQQFPDLHSELNLSSLELGDSALYFCASSSNYGYTFGSGTRLTVV.